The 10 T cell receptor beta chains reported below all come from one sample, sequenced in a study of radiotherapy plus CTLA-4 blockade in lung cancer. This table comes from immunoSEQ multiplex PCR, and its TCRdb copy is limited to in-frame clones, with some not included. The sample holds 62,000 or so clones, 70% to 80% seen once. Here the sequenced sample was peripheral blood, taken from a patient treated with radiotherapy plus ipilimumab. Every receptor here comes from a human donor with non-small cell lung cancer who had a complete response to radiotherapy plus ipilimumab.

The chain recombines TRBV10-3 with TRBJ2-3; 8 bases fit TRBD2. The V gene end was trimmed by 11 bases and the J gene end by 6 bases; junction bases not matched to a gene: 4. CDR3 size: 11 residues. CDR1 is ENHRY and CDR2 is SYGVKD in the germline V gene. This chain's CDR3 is CAAGGSDTQYF. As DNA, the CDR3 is TGTGCCGCGGGAGGTTCGGATACGCAGTATTTT.

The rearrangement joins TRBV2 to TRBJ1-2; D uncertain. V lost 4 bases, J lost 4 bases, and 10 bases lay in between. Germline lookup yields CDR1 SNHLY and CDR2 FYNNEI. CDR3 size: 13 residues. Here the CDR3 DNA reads TGTGCCAGCAGTGGTCGTATCACCTATGGCTACACCTTC. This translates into CASSGRITYGYTF.

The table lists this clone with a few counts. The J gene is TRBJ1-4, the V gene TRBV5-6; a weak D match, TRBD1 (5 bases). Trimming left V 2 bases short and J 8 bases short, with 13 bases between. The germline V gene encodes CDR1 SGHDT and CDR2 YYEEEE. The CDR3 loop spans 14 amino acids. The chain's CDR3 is CASSFRQGGEKLFF. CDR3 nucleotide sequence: TGTGCCAGCAGCTTTCGGCAGGGTGGGGAAAAACTGTTTTTT. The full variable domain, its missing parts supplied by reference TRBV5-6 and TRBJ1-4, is DAGVTQSPTHLIKTRGQQVTLRCSPKSGHDTVSWYQQALGQGPQFIFQYYEEEERQRGNFPDRFSGHQFPNYSSELNVNALLLGDSALYLCASSFRQGGEKLFFGSGTQLSVL.

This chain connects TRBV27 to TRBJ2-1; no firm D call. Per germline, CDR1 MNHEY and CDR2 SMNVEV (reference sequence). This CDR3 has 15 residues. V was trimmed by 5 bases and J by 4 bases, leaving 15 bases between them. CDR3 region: CASSPFRKNYNEQFF. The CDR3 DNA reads TGTGCCAGCAGTCCGTTCAGAAAGAATTACAATGAGCAGTTCTTC.

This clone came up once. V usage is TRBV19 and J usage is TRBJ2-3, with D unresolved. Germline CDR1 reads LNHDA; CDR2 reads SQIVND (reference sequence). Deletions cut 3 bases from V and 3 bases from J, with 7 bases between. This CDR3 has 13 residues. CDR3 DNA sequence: TGTGCCAGTAGTATTAGGGAAACAGATACGCAGTATTTT. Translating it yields CASSIRETDTQYF.

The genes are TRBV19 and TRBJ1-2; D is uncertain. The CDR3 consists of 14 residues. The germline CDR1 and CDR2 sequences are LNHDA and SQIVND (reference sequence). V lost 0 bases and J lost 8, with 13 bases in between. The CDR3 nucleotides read TGTGCCAGTAGTATAGAGGTTGGCGTCTTGGGCTACACCTTC. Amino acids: CASSIEVGVLGYTF.

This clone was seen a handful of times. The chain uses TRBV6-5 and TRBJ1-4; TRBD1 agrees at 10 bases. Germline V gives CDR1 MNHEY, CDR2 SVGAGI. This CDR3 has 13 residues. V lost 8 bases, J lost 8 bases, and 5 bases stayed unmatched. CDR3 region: CASRQGAEEKLFF. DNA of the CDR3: TGTGCCAGCCGACAGGGGGCAGAGGAAAAACTGTTTTTT.

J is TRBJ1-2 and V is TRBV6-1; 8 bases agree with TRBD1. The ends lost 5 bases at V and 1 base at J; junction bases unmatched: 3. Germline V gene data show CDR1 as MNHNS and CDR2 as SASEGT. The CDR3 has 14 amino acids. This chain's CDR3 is CASSRTGNNYGYTF. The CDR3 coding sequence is TGTGCCAGCAGTAGGACAGGGAATAACTATGGCTACACCTTC.

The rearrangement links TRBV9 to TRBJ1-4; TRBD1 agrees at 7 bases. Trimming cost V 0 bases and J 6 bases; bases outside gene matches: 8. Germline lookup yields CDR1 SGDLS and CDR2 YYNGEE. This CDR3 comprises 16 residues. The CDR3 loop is CASSVGGGGEHEKLFF. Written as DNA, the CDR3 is TGTGCCAGCAGCGTAGGGGGAGGGGGCGAACATGAAAAACTGTTTTTT.

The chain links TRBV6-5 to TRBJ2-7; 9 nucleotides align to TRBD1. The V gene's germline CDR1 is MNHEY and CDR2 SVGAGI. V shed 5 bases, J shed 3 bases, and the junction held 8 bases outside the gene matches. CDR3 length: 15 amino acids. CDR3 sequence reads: CASSIAGTGHYEQYF. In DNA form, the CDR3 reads TGTGCCAGCAGTATAGCCGGGACAGGGCACTACGAGCAGTACTTC.